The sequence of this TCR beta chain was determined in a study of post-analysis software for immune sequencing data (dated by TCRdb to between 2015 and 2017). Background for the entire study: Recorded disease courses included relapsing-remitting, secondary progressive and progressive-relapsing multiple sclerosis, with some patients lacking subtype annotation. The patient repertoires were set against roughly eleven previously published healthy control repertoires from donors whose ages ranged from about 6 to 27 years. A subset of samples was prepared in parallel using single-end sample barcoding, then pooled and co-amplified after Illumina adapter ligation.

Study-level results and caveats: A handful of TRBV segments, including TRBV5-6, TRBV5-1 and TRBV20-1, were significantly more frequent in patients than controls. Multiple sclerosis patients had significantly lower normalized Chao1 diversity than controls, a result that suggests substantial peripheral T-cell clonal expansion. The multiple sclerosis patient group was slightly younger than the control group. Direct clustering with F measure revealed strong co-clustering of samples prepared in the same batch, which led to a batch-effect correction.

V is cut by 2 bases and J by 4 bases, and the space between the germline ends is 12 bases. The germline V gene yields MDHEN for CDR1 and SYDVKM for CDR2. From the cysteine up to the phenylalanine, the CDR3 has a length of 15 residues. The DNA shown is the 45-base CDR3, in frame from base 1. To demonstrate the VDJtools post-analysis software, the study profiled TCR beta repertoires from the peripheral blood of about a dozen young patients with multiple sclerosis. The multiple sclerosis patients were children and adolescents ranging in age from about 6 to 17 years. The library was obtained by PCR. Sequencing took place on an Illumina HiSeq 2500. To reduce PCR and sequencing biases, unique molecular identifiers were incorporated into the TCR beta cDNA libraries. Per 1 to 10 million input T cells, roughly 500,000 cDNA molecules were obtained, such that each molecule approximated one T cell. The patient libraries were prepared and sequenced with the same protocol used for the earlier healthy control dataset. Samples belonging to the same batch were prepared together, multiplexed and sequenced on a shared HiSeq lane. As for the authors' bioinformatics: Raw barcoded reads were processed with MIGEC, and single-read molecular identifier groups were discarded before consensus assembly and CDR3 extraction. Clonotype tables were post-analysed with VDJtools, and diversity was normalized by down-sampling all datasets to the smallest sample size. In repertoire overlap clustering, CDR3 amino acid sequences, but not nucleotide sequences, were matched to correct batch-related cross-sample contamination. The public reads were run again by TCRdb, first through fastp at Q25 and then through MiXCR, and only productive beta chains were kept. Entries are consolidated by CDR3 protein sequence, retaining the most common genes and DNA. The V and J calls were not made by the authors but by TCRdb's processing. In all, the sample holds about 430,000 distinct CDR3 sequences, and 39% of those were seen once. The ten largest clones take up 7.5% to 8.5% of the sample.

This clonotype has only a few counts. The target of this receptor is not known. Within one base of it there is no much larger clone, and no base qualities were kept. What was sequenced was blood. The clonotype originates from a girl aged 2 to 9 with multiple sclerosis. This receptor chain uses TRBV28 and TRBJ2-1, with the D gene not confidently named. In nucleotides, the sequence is TGTGCCAGCAGTTTAGGTAGTAGCTGGTACAATGAGCAGTTCTTC. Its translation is CASSLGSSWYNEQFF.